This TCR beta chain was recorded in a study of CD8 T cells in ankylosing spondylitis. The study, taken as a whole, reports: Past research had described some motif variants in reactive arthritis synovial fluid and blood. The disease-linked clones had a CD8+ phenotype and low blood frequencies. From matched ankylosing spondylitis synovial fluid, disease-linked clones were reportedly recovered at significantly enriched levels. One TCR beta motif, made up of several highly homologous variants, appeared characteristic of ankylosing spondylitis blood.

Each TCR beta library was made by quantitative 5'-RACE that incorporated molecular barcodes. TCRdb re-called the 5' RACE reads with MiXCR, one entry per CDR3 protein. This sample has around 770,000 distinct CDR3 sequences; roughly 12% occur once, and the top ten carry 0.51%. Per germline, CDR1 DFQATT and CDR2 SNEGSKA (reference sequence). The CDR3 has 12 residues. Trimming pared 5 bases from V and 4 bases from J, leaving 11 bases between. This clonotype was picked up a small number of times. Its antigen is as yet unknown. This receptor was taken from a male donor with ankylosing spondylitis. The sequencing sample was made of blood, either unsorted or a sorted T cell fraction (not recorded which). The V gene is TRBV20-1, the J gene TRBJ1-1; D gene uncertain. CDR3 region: CSAVRPATEAFF. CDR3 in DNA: TGCAGTGCTGTACGGCCGGCCACTGAAGCTTTCTTT.